This T cell receptor (beta chain) derives from a study of cytomegalovirus exposure and HLA in healthy donors. A multiplex PCR was run with 60 Vbeta primers and 13 Jbeta primers. Assay used: immunoSEQ multiplex PCR; TCRdb lists only in-frame clones, some missing. The table includes fewer than 150,000 clones, roughly 80% detected once. Notes on this clone: Its antigen is as yet unknown.

Overall study findings and caveats: As a later analysis revealed, the rate of TCR association differed by HLA locus, with DRB1 most and HLA-C fewest. V- and J-gene trimming of TCR beta was linked (in a later analysis) to a missense DCLRE1C variant. Sequencing artifact likely explains a cluster of highly shared sequence variants. Later analysis suggested links between common viral pathogens and several top significant clusters.

Trimming took off 4 bases at V and 1 base at J, with 20 bases between the two ends. The germline V gene encodes CDR1 SGHRS and CDR2 YFSETQ. The CDR3 runs to 18 residues. This chain connects TRBV5-1 to TRBJ2-2; a possible D gene is TRBD1 (6 bases). Sequenced material: PBMCs. This sequence originates from a man aged 45 to 65 in good health and CMV-seronegative. The CDR3, as DNA: TGCGCCAGCAGCCCTGGTGGTACAGGGATTCGGAACACCGGGGAGCTGTTTTTT. Amino acid sequence: CASSPGGTGIRNTGELFF.